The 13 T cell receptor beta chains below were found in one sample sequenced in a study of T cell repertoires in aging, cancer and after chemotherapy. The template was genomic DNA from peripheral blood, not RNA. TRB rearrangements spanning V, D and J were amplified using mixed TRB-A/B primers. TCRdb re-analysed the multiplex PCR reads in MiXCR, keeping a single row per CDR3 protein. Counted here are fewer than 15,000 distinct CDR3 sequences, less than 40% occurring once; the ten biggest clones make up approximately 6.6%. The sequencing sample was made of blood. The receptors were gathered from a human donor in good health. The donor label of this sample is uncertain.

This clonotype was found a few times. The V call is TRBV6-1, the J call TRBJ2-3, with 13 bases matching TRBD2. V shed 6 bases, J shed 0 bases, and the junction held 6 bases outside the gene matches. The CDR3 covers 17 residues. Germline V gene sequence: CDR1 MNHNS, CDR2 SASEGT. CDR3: CASRGTSGATSTDTQYF. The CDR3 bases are TGTGCCAGCAGGGGGACTAGCGGGGCGACTAGCACAGATACGCAGTATTTT.

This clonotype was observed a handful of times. In nucleotides, the CDR3 is TGTGCCACCAGCGGATTAGAAGGACTAGCGGGCTCCTACGAGCAGTACTTC. The encoded protein is CATSGLEGLAGSYEQYF. This chain uses TRBV15 with TRBJ2-7; TRBD2 aligns across 11 bases. V shed 5 bases and J 0 bases; nucleotides not matched to a gene: 9. CDR3 length: 17 amino acids. From germline, CDR1 is LNHNV and CDR2 YYDKDF (reference sequence).

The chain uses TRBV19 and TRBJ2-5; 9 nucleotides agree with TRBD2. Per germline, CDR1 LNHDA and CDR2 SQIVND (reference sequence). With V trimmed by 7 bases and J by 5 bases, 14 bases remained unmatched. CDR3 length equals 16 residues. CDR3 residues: CASTTVAAGGYETQYF. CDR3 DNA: TGTGCCAGTACCACCGTCGCAGCGGGGGGATATGAGACCCAGTACTTC.

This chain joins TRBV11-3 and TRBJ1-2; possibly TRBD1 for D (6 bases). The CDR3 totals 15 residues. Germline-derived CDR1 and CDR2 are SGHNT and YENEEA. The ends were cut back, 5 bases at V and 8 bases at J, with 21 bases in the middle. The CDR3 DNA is TGTGCCAGCAGCCAAGGCGGCAGGGGTATCGGGGGCTACACCTTC. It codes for CASSQGGRGIGGYTF.

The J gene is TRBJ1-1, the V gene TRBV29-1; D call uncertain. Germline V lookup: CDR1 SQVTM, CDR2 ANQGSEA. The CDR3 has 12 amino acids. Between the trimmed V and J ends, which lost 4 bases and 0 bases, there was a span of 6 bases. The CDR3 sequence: CSVGALNTEAFF. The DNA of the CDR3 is TGCAGCGTTGGGGCTCTGAACACTGAAGCTTTCTTT.

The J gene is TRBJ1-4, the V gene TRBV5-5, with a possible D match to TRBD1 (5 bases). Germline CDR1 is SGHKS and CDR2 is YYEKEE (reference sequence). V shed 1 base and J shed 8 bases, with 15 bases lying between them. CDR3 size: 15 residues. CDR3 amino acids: CASSLPGGINEKLFF. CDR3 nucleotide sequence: TGTGCCAGCAGCTTGCCCGGGGGGATTAACGAAAAACTGTTTTTT.

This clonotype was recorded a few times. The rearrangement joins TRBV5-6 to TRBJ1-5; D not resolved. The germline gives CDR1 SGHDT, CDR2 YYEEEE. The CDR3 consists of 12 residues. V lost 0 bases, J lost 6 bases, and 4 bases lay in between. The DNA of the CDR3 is TGTGCCAGCAGCTTGGCCCGTCAGCCCCAGCATTTT. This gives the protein CASSLARQPQHF.

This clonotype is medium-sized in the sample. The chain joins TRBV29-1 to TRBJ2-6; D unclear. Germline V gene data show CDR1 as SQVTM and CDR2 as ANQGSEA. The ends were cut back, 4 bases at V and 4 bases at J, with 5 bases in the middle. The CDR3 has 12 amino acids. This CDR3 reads CSVVSGANVLTF. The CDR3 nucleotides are TGCAGCGTTGTTTCAGGGGCCAACGTCCTGACTTTC.

The CDR3 coding sequence is TGTGCCAGTAGTTTCCGGGACAGGAGCTATGGCTACACCTTC. Protein sequence: CASSFRDRSYGYTF. The rearrangement joins TRBV19 to TRBJ1-2, with 8 bases fitting TRBD1. Germline-derived CDR1 and CDR2 are LNHDA and SQIVND (reference sequence). V lost 5 bases to trimming and J lost 4 bases; unmatched junction nucleotides: 6. The CDR3 runs to 14 residues.

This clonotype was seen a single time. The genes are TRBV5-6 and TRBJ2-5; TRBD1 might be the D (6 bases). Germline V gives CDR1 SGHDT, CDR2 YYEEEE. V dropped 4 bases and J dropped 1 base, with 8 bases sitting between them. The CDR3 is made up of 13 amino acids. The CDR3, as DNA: TGTGCCAGCAGCCGGGACATCCAAGAGACCCAGTACTTC. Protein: CASSRDIQETQYF.

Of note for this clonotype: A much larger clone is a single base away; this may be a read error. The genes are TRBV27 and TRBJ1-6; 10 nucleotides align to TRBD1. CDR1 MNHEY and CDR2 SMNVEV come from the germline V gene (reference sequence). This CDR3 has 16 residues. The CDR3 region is CAGSSSTGGGYSPLHF. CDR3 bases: TGTGCCGGCAGTTCATCGACAGGGGGCGGATATTCACCCCTCCACTTT.

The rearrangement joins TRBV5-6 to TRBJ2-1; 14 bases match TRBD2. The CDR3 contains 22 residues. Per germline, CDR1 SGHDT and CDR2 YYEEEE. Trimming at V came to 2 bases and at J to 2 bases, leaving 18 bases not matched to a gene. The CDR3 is CASSLAGGATSGREKTYNEQFF. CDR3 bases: TGTGCCAGCAGCTTAGCGGGGGGCGCGACTAGCGGGAGGGAAAAAACCTACAATGAGCAGTTCTTC.

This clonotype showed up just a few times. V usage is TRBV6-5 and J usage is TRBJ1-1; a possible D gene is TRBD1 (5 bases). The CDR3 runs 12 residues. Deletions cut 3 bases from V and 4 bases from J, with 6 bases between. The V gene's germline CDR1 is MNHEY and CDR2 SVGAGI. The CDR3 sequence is CASSYGGTEAFF. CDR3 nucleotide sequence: TGTGCCAGCAGTTATGGGGGCACTGAAGCTTTCTTT.